The next 27 T cell receptor beta chains were all read from a single sample in a study of T cell responses to AZD1222 COVID-19 vaccine. Measured with immunoSEQ multiplex PCR; TCRdb has only the in-frame clones, and not every one. The sample holds some 150,000 clones, approximately 90% seen once. The sequences come from peripheral blood, collected on day 0 of MenACWY control vaccination. The source of these receptors is an adult in good health.

The V gene is TRBV7-9, the J gene TRBJ1-3; D remains ambiguous. The CDR3 is made up of 18 amino acids. Germline values: CDR1 SEHNR, CDR2 FQNEAQ (reference sequence). The germline V and J ends were trimmed by 7 bases and 2 bases, with 24 bases remaining between them. The CDR3 is CASTLRPGSGRTGNTIYF. DNA for the CDR3: TGTGCCAGCACCTTGCGTCCGGGGTCAGGCCGAACTGGAAACACCATATATTTT.

The chain carries TRBV5-1 and TRBJ1-1, with D hard to call. The V end was cut by 4 bases, the J end by 6 bases, with 10 bases between. Germline assignment: CDR1 SGHRS and CDR2 YFSETQ. The CDR3 has 12 residues. The chain's CDR3 is CASSPDGAEAFF. CDR3 bases: TGCGCCAGCAGCCCCGATGGGGCTGAAGCTTTCTTT.

The rearrangement links TRBV19 to TRBJ2-5; TRBD1 agrees at 10 bases. Germline loops: CDR1 LNHDA, CDR2 SQIVND (reference sequence). V lost 5 bases, J lost 5 bases, and 11 bases stayed unmatched. This CDR3 contains 16 residues. CDR3 nucleotides: TGTGCCAGTAGTGCCCTGACAGGGGGCTTGTCGGAGACCCAGTACTTC. Translated, it gives CASSALTGGLSETQYF.

The chain links TRBV10-3 to TRBJ1-1; 7 bases are a match to TRBD1. J lost 0 bases, V lost 6 bases, and 4 bases had no gene match. CDR1 and CDR2 (germline): ENHRY, SYGVKD. This CDR3 spans 14 amino acids. The CDR3 DNA follows: TGTGCCATCAGGGACAGGACCATGAACACTGAAGCTTTCTTT. Its protein is CAIRDRTMNTEAFF.

The J gene is TRBJ1-1, the V gene TRBV27; tentative D call: TRBD1 (6 bases). The germline V gene encodes CDR1 MNHEY and CDR2 SMNVEV (reference sequence). Trimming took off 7 bases at V and 3 bases at J, with 12 bases between the two ends. This CDR3 has 13 residues. This chain's CDR3 is CASTTGQHTEAFF. The CDR3 nucleotides are TGTGCCAGCACGACAGGTCAGCACACTGAAGCTTTCTTT.

This chain's CDR3 is CASSRGAYEQYF. The CDR3 nucleotides are TGTGCCAGCAGCCGGGGTGCCTACGAGCAGTACTTC. V gene TRBV6-2 or TRBV6-3 combines with J gene TRBJ2-7; a weak D match, TRBD2 (5 bases). The CDR3 has 12 residues. Germline values: CDR1 MNHEY, CDR2 SVGEGT. V was clipped by 6 bases and J by 2 bases, with 8 bases between them.

Comment on this clone: The identical CDR3 is also encoded by other nucleotide sequences in the sample. This chain joins TRBV5-6 and TRBJ1-2; no firm D call. The CDR3 totals 14 residues. Germline CDR1 and CDR2: SGHDT and YYEEEE. V shed 2 bases and J shed 0 bases, with 8 bases lying between them. CDR3 protein: CASSFGQANYGYTF. The CDR3 DNA reads as TGTGCCAGCAGCTTTGGCCAGGCTAACTATGGCTACACCTTC.

The table lists this clone with a count of one. J is TRBJ1-2 and V is TRBV28, with TRBD1 as a possible D gene (6 bases). Trimming took 5 bases from V and 0 from J, leaving 13 bases between them. CDR1 is MDHEN, CDR2 SYDVKM, per germline. The CDR3 has 15 amino acids. CDR3 DNA sequence: TGTGCCAGCAGTCCCCGTACAGGGACTAACTATGGCTACACCTTC. Translated: CASSPRTGTNYGYTF.

The table lists this clone with a count of one. This chain uses TRBV7-3 with TRBJ2-1; 12 positions agree with TRBD2. The CDR3 is 14 residues long. The germline CDR1 and CDR2 sequences are SGHTA and FQGTGA. V was clipped by 5 bases and J by 7 bases; unmatched bases: 3. Here the CDR3 DNA reads TGTGCCAGCAGCCCAGGACTAGCGGGGAATGAGCAGTTCTTC. Amino acids: CASSPGLAGNEQFF.

This chain's CDR3 is CASSLYEGRGAFF. CDR3 DNA sequence: TGTGCCAGCAGTTTATACGAGGGGCGGGGAGCTTTCTTT. The V and J genes are TRBV12-3 or TRBV12-4 and TRBJ1-1, with a weak D call TRBD1 (5 bases). The CDR3 runs 13 residues. Between the trimmed V and J ends, which lost 2 bases and 10 bases, there was a span of 14 bases.

The chain combines TRBV9 with TRBJ2-7; 7 bases are shared with TRBD1. Germline assignment: CDR1 SGDLS and CDR2 YYNGEE. Losses at the gene ends were 4 bases for V and 3 bases for J; bases not matched to a gene: 7. This CDR3 contains 14 residues. This chain's CDR3 is CASSFRDRDYEQYF. CDR3 sequence (DNA): TGTGCCAGCAGCTTCCGGGACAGAGACTACGAGCAGTACTTC.

The J gene is TRBJ1-5, the V gene TRBV10-2; weak D call: TRBD1 (5 bases). The CDR3 spans 13 residues. Germline V gene data show CDR1 as WSHSY and CDR2 as SAAADI. The ends were cut back, 6 bases at V and 5 bases at J, with 11 bases in the middle. In DNA form, the CDR3 reads TGCGCCAGCAGCTCAGGGTGGGATCAGCCCCAGCATTTT. Residues: CASSSGWDQPQHF.

The chain links TRBV27 to TRBJ2-1; 9 bases line up with TRBD1. CDR3 length: 14 residues. CDR1 and CDR2 (germline): MNHEY, SMNVEV (reference sequence). The trim removed 1 base at V and 7 bases at J, leaving 2 bases unmatched. The DNA of the CDR3 is TGTGCCAGCAGTTTATTACAGGGGGCAAATGAGCAGTTCTTC. Translation: CASSLLQGANEQFF.

The chain uses TRBV6-1 and TRBJ1-1; D might be TRBD1 (6 bases). Germline V CDR1 and CDR2: MNHNS, SASEGT. CDR3 length: 15 amino acids. V lost 2 bases and J lost 3, with 13 bases in between. CDR3 loop: CASSELGGTYTEAFF. Written as DNA, the CDR3 is TGTGCCAGCAGTGAACTTGGGGGGACATACACTGAAGCTTTCTTT.

The V and J genes are TRBV16 and TRBJ1-5; no firm D call. CDR1 KGHSY and CDR2 FQNENV come from the germline V gene. Trimming removed 3 bases at V and 3 bases at J, with 15 bases between. The CDR3 runs to 16 residues. CDR3 sequence reads: CASSQSGAGTNQPQHF. The CDR3 DNA reads as TGTGCCAGCAGCCAGTCGGGCGCAGGAACCAATCAGCCCCAGCATTTT.

This chain connects TRBV7-8 to TRBJ1-4; 7 nucleotides match TRBD1. The length of the CDR3 is 15 residues. With V trimmed by 3 bases and J by 8 bases, 9 bases remained unmatched. Germline assignment: CDR1 SGHVS and CDR2 FQNEAQ. The CDR3 loop reads CASSFQQGLGEKLFF. CDR3 coding DNA: TGTGCCAGCAGCTTCCAACAGGGGCTCGGGGAAAAACTGTTTTTT.

The gene calls are TRBV9 and TRBJ1-4; 7 bases are a match to TRBD1. Germline V gene lookup returns CDR1 SGDLS and CDR2 YYNGEE. The CDR3 is 14 amino acids. The V and J ends lost 0 bases and 9 bases, in that order; junction bases with no gene match: 5. The DNA for the CDR3 is TGTGCCAGCAGCGTAGAGCCGGACAGGAAAAAACTGTTTTTT. This gives the protein CASSVEPDRKKLFF.

The chain couples TRBV5-1 to TRBJ2-5; no clear D gene. V lost 0 bases to trimming and J lost 2 bases, with 5 bases between them. This CDR3 comprises 13 residues. Looked up from germline, CDR1 is SGHRS and CDR2 is YFSETQ. CDR3 nucleotides: TGCGCCAGCAGCTTGGGTACTCAAGAGACCCAGTACTTC. It codes for CASSLGTQETQYF.

V usage is TRBV3-1 (or the pseudogene TRBV3-2) and J usage is TRBJ2-2, with no clear D. The germline gives CDR1 LGHDT, CDR2 YNNKEL (reference sequence). V was clipped by 0 bases and J by 8 bases, with 10 bases between them. The CDR3 totals 14 residues. Here the CDR3 reads CASSQELASGELFF. The CDR3 coding sequence is TGTGCCAGCAGCCAAGAACTGGCCTCGGGGGAGCTGTTTTTT.

The chain uses TRBV5-6 and TRBJ1-3; D is perhaps TRBD1 (6 bases). Germline assignment: CDR1 SGHDT and CDR2 YYEEEE. V was cut by 1 base and J by 0 bases, with 11 bases left in between. The CDR3 has 16 residues. The CDR3 sequence is CASSLNGGYSGNTIYF. CDR3 sequence (DNA): TGTGCCAGCAGCTTGAACGGGGGCTACTCTGGAAACACCATATATTTT.

V gene TRBV3-1 (or the pseudogene TRBV3-2) combines with J gene TRBJ2-1; D may match TRBD1 or TRBD2 (5 bases each). V lost 5 bases to trimming and J lost 7 bases, with 15 bases between them. Germline CDR1 reads LGHDT; CDR2 reads YNNKEL (reference sequence). This CDR3 has 14 residues. The CDR3 is CASSFPGRMNEQFF. The CDR3 nucleotides read TGTGCCAGCAGCTTCCCGGGACGGATGAATGAGCAGTTCTTC.

The V gene is TRBV6-1, the J gene TRBJ1-3; D is unclear. V lost 7 bases and J 2 bases, leaving 12 bases between the germline ends. This CDR3 is 14 amino acids long. Germline V gene sequence: CDR1 MNHNS, CDR2 SASEGT. Written as DNA, the CDR3 is TGTGCCAGCAAAGAAAGGGAAACTGGAAACACCATATATTTT. Its translation is CASKERETGNTIYF.

The gene calls are TRBV4-1 and TRBJ1-5; D unclear. CDR3 length equals 16 residues. The germline V and J ends were trimmed by 2 bases and 4 bases, with 15 bases remaining between them. Germline V gene sequence: CDR1 MGHRA, CDR2 YSYEKL. This chain's CDR3 is CASSQRRGLVNQPQHF. CDR3 DNA: TGCGCCAGCAGCCAAAGACGCGGACTGGTAAATCAGCCCCAGCATTTT.

This clone was observed a single time. This chain links TRBV9 with TRBJ2-5, with 9 bases that match TRBD2. Trimming cost V 1 base and J 3 bases; bases outside gene matches: 10. The CDR3 has 17 amino acids. Germline V lookup: CDR1 SGDLS, CDR2 YYNGEE. CDR3 in DNA: TGTGCCAGCAGCGTAAGTGCACCGGCTAGCGGGAAAGAGACCCAGTACTTC. Residues: CASSVSAPASGKETQYF.

This sequence joins TRBV5-4 and TRBJ1-2; 7 bases align to TRBD1. Germline-derived CDR1 and CDR2 are SGHNT and YYREEE (reference sequence). This CDR3 is built from 14 residues. V lost 1 base, J lost 8 bases, and 8 bases stayed unmatched. CDR3 nucleotides: TGTGCCAGCAGCTTGATACAGGGGTTTGACGGCTACACCTTC. It encodes CASSLIQGFDGYTF. Full variable domain (outside the CDR3, taken from reference TRBV5-4 and TRBJ1-2): ETGVTQSPTHLIKTRGQQVTLRCSSQSGHNTVSWYQQALGQGPQFIFQYYREEENGRGNFPPRFSGLQFPNYSSELNVNALELDDSALYLCASSLIQGFDGYTFGSGTRLTVV.

The chain has TRBV12-3 or TRBV12-4 and TRBJ1-2; possibly TRBD1 for D (6 bases). The germline V and J ends were trimmed by 1 base and 7 bases, with 7 bases remaining between them. This CDR3 comprises 12 residues. This CDR3 is CASSLVDSGYTF. The CDR3, as DNA: TGTGCCAGCAGTTTAGTGGACAGTGGCTACACCTTC.

The V gene is TRBV15, the J gene TRBJ2-1; D remains ambiguous. Trimming removed 1 base from V and 2 bases from J, with 15 bases in between. This CDR3 region has 17 residues. CDR1 is LNHNV, CDR2 YYDKDF, per germline (reference sequence). The CDR3: CATSRVPRTSTYNEQFF. In DNA form, the CDR3 reads TGTGCCACCAGCAGAGTCCCGCGGACCTCTACCTACAATGAGCAGTTCTTC.